Reported below is one T cell receptor beta chain. The antigen is not known. The method was immunoSEQ multiplex PCR; TCRdb's version includes in-frame clones alone and lacks a portion of them. The sample holds approximately 74,000 clones, more than 80% seen once. Samples were taken at baseline and on day 1 of cycles 4 and 7. Trimming at V came to 2 bases and at J to 12 bases, leaving 11 bases not matched to a gene. Germline CDR1 MNHEY, CDR2 SVGAGI. The CDR3 loop spans 15 amino acids. This entry belongs to a study of OX40 agonist ivuxolimab in advanced cancers. Study summary: Recorded diagnoses for dose-escalation patients were hepatocellular carcinoma, melanoma, renal cell or head and neck cancer.

Points from the study as a whole: Determination of antigen specificity was not performed for the expanded peripheral T cells.

The chain combines TRBV6-5 with TRBJ2-7; TRBD2 matches at 12 bases. Sequencing used CD4+ or CD8+ T cells sorted from blood, obtained in a trial of the OX40 agonist ivuxolimab. The clonotype comes from an adult with an advanced solid tumor such as melanoma, head and neck, liver or kidney cancer. Written as DNA, the CDR3 is TGTGCCAGCAGTTACCTAACTAGCGGGAGGTTTCCACTGTACTTC. This translates into CASSYLTSGRFPLYF.